Following are 10 T cell receptor beta chains from one sample sequenced in a study of T cell changes during pregnancy in multiple sclerosis. TCRdb's copy holds only in-frame clones and misses some; the assay was immunoSEQ multiplex PCR. Of some 38,000 clones in the sample, approximately 94% were seen once. The material was CD4+ T cells from peripheral blood mononuclear cells, obtained in the second trimester of pregnancy. The receptor source for this set is a female donor with multiple sclerosis, enrolled in a pregnancy study.

Only one count was recorded for this clone. The V and J genes are TRBV7-3 and TRBJ1-5; the match to TRBD1 covers 8 bases. Germline V gives CDR1 SGHTA, CDR2 FQGTGA. The CDR3 runs to 13 residues. Trimming at V came to 6 bases and at J to 6 bases, leaving 4 bases not matched to a gene. This chain's CDR3 is CASSQGAGQPQHF. Written as DNA, the CDR3 is TGTGCCAGCAGTCAGGGGGCCGGTCAGCCCCAGCATTTT.

The rearrangement uses TRBV29-1 and TRBJ1-5; tentatively, D is TRBD1 (5 bases). The CDR3 has 13 amino acids. Germline-derived CDR1 and CDR2 are SQVTM and ANQGSEA. Between the trimmed V and J ends, which lost 5 bases and 4 bases, there was a span of 12 bases. In nucleotides, the CDR3 is TGCAGCGTTAGCGACAGCTTAAATCAGCCCCAGCATTTT. Its translation is CSVSDSLNQPQHF.

This clone was recorded once. The chain recombines TRBV6-5 with TRBJ1-1; weak D call: TRBD1 (6 bases). The V gene's germline CDR1 is MNHEY and CDR2 SVGAGI. The length of the CDR3 is 14 residues. Trimming took off 4 bases at V and 2 bases at J, with 11 bases between the two ends. The CDR3: CASSSGQQNTEAFF. The CDR3 DNA is TGTGCCAGCAGTTCGGGACAACAAAACACTGAAGCTTTCTTT.

This clone was seen more than once but under ten times. The chain employs TRBV5-4 and TRBJ1-2; no firm D call. V lost 1 base, J lost 0 bases, and 7 bases lay in between. CDR1 is SGHNT, CDR2 YYREEE, per germline (reference sequence). The CDR3 runs to 14 residues. The CDR3 protein is CASSLRDANYGYTF. The DNA of the CDR3 is TGTGCCAGCAGCTTGAGAGATGCTAACTATGGCTACACCTTC.

V is TRBV28 and J is TRBJ1-2, with D unclear. Germline CDR1 and CDR2: MDHEN and SYDVKM. V shed 6 bases and J shed 5 bases, with 10 bases lying between them. The CDR3 is 12 amino acids. Here the CDR3 reads CASSPGFYGYTF. In DNA form, the CDR3 reads TGTGCCAGCAGCCCCGGTTTTTATGGCTACACCTTC.

The chain combines TRBV4-2 with TRBJ2-1; D is possibly TRBD2 (7 bases). Germline-derived CDR1 and CDR2 are LGHNA and YNFKEQ. The CDR3 extends over 18 amino acids. V lost 0 bases, J lost 7 bases, and 22 bases lay in between. CDR3 protein: CASSQESGLRGGLNEQFF. The CDR3 DNA reads as TGTGCCAGCAGCCAAGAAAGTGGCTTGAGGGGGGGCCTGAATGAGCAGTTCTTC.

V and J are TRBV28 and TRBJ2-7; 8 bases match TRBD2. The CDR3 is 19 residues long. V lost 2 bases, J lost 2 bases, and 17 bases stayed unmatched. Germline-derived CDR1 and CDR2 are MDHEN and SYDVKM. In nucleotides, the CDR3 is TGTGCCAGCAGTTTAGGGGGGTTGCTGGGTTGGCGGGAGGCCTACGAGCAGTACTTC. It codes for CASSLGGLLGWREAYEQYF.

This clone was detected only once. The CDR3 sequence: CASGFNSPSERGGRNEQFF. The CDR3 DNA reads as TGTGCTAGTGGTTTTAATTCCCCCTCCGAGCGGGGGGGCCGCAATGAGCAGTTCTTC. The chain links TRBV12-5 to TRBJ2-1; 10 bases map to TRBD2. Trimming at V came to 3 bases and at J to 6 bases, leaving 17 bases not matched to a gene. The CDR3 runs 19 residues. Looked up from germline, CDR1 is LGHNT and CDR2 is FRNRAP. Combining the CDR3 with reference TRBV12-5 and TRBJ2-1 gives the whole variable domain DARVTQTPRHKVTEMGQEVTMRCQPILGHNTVFWYRQTMMQGLELLAYFRNRAPLDDSGMPKDRFSAEMPDATLATLKIQPSEPRDSAVYFCASGFNSPSERGGRNEQFFGPGTRLTVL.

The gene calls are TRBV7-2 and TRBJ2-5; 7 bases match TRBD1. V trimming: 5 bases; J trimming: 5 bases; junction bases outside the gene matches: 8. The germline CDR1 and CDR2 sequences are SGHTA and FQGNSA. The CDR3 spans 14 residues. This chain's CDR3 is CASSPGQARETQYF. The CDR3, as DNA: TGTGCCAGCAGCCCCGGACAGGCGAGGGAGACCCAGTACTTC.

V usage is TRBV23-1 and J usage is TRBJ2-7, with TRBD1 identical over 8 bases. TRBV23-1 is recorded as an ORF, its role being uncertain. The length of the CDR3 is 19 residues. V was clipped by 3 bases and J by 2 bases; unmatched bases: 18. The CDR3 sequence: CASSHRREDRGRTAYEQYF. The CDR3 DNA follows: TGCGCCAGCAGTCATAGAAGAGAAGACAGGGGCCGGACCGCCTACGAGCAGTACTTC.